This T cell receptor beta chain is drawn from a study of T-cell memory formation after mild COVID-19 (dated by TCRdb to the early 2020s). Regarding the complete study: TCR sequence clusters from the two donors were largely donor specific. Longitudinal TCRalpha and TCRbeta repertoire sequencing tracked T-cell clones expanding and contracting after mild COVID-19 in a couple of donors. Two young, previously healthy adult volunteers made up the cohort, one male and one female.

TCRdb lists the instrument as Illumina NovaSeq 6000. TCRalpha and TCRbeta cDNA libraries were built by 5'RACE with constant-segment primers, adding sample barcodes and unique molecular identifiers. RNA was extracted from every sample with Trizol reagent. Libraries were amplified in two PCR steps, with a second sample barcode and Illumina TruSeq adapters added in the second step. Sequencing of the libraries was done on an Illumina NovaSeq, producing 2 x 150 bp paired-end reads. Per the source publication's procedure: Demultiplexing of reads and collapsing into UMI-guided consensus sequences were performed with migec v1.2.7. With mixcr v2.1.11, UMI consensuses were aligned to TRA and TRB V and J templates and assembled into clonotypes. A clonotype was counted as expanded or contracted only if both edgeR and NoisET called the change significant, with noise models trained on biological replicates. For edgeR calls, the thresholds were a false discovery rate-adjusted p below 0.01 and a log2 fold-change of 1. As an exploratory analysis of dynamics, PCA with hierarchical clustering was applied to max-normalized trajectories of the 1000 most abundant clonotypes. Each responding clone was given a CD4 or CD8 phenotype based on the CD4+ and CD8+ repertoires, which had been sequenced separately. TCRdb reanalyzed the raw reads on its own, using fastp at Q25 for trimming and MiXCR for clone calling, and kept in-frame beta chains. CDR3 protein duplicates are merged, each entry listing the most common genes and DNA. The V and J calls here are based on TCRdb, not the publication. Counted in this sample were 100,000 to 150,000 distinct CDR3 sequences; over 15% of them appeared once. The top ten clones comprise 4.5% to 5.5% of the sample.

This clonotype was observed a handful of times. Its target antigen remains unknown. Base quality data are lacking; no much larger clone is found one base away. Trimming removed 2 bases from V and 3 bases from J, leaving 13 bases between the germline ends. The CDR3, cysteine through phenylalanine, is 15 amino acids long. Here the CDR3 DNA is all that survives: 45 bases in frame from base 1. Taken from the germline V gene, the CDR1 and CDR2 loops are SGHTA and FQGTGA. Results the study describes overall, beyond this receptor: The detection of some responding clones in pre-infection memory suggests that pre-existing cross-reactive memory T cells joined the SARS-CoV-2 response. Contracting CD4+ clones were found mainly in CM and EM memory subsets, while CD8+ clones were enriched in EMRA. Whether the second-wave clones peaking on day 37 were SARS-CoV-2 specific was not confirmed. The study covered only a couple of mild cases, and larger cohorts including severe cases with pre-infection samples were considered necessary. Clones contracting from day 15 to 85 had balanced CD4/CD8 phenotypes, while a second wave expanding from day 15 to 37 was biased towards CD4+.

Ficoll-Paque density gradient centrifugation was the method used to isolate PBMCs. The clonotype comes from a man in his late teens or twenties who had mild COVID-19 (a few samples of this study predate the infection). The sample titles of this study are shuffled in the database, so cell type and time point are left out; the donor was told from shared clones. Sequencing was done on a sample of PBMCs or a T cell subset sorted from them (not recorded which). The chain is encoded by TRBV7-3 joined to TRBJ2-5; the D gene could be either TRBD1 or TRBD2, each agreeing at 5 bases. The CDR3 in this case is CASSLYGVREETQYF. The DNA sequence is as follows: TGTGCCAGCAGCTTATACGGGGTCAGGGAAGAGACCCAGTACTTC. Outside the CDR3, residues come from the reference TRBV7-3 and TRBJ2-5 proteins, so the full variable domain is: GAGVSQTPSNKVTEKGKYVELRCDPISGHTALYWYRQSLGQGPEFLIYFQGTGAADDSGLPNDRFFAVRPEGSVSTLKIQRTERGDSAVYLCASSLYGVREETQYFGPGTRLLVL.